Each of the 27 T cell receptor beta chains below was sequenced from the same sample in a study of T cell changes during pregnancy in multiple sclerosis. Profiled with immunoSEQ multiplex PCR; TCRdb holds only in-frame clones, not every one. Here the sample spans 65,000 to 85,000 clones, over 90% being singletons. Sequenced here: CD4+ T cells from peripheral blood mononuclear cells, sampled after pregnancy. The receptors shown here come from a female donor with multiple sclerosis, enrolled in a pregnancy study.

The chain uses TRBV4-2 and TRBJ2-7; D is perhaps TRBD2 (6 bases). The germline V gene encodes CDR1 LGHNA and CDR2 YNFKEQ. V was pared by 0 bases and J by 6 bases, with 15 bases between. This CDR3 is 15 amino acids long. CDR3: CASSQDERATGEQYF. CDR3 nucleotide sequence: TGTGCCAGCAGCCAAGACGAGCGGGCCACGGGCGAGCAGTACTTC.

CDR3 in amino acids: CASSQNTEAFF. Here the CDR3 DNA reads TGTGCCAGCAGCCAGAACACTGAAGCTTTCTTT. The chain carries TRBV7-9 and TRBJ1-1; D uncertain. The V end was cut by 5 bases, the J end by 1 base, with 2 bases between. Germline V CDR1 and CDR2: SEHNR, FQNEAQ (reference sequence). The CDR3 spans 11 residues.

This chain joins TRBV7-9 and TRBJ1-5; D may be TRBD1 (5 bases). V was pared by 5 bases and J by 6 bases, with 17 bases between. The CDR3 runs 15 residues. Germline lookup yields CDR1 SEHNR and CDR2 FQNEAQ (reference sequence). CDR3 sequence reads: CASSTGRGEGQPQHF. Written as DNA, the CDR3 is TGTGCCAGCAGCACGGGACGCGGGGAGGGTCAGCCCCAGCATTTT.

The genes are TRBV18 and TRBJ1-2; no definite D call. The germline V gene encodes CDR1 KGHSH and CDR2 LQKENI. Trimming pared 0 bases from V and 5 bases from J, leaving 7 bases between. The CDR3 sequence is 13 residues long. The DNA of the CDR3 is TGTGCCAGCTCACCACCGGGCTTATATGGCTACACCTTC. It is translated as CASSPPGLYGYTF.

The V and J genes are TRBV27 and TRBJ2-7; weak D call: TRBD2 (6 bases). The CDR3 sequence is 14 residues long. The V end lost 2 bases, the J end lost 6 bases, and 14 bases lay between the germline ends. The germline V gene encodes CDR1 MNHEY and CDR2 SMNVEV (reference sequence). The CDR3 DNA reads as TGTGCCAGCAGTTTAGGGGTTGGGGGGATCGAGCAGTACTTC. This codes for CASSLGVGGIEQYF.

The chain couples TRBV28 to TRBJ2-1; D gene ambiguous. Trimming pared 7 bases from V and 3 bases from J, leaving 13 bases between. The CDR3 loop spans 14 amino acids. Germline V gene lookup returns CDR1 MDHEN and CDR2 SYDVKM. The DNA of the CDR3 is TGTGCCAGCACTATCCACGCTATCTACAATGAGCAGTTCTTC. Protein sequence: CASTIHAIYNEQFF.

The chain links TRBV18 to TRBJ1-1, with D unclear. The CDR3 totals 16 residues. V was shortened by 1 base and J by 1 base, with 13 bases between the two germline ends. CDR1 KGHSH and CDR2 LQKENI come from the germline V gene. In nucleotides, the CDR3 is TGTGCCAGCTCACCACTCGGGGATATTGGGAACACTGAAGCTTTCTTT. Translating gives CASSPLGDIGNTEAFF.

This clone was seen more than once but under ten times. The V call is TRBV27, the J call TRBJ1-1, with a weak D call TRBD1 (6 bases). The CDR3 extends over 13 amino acids. V dropped 8 bases and J dropped 10 bases, with 20 bases sitting between them. CDR1 is MNHEY, CDR2 SMNVEV, per germline (reference sequence). CDR3 amino acids: CASSVEGGRVAFF. The CDR3 nucleotides read TGTGCCAGCTCGGTTGAAGGGGGTCGGGTAGCTTTCTTT.

The V gene is TRBV28, the J gene TRBJ1-1; D perhaps matches TRBD1 (5 bases). Trimming took off 3 bases at V and 6 bases at J, with 14 bases between the two ends. The CDR3 covers 14 residues. The germline gives CDR1 MDHEN, CDR2 SYDVKM. As DNA, the CDR3 is TGTGCCAGCAGTTTCAAGGGGCTCCTTGCTGAAGCTTTCTTT. Its protein is CASSFKGLLAEAFF.

This sequence joins TRBV18 and TRBJ1-4, with D possibly matching TRBD1 (5 bases). Germline loops: CDR1 KGHSH, CDR2 LQKENI. V was clipped by 3 bases and J by 3 bases, with 8 bases between them. This CDR3 has 14 amino acids. The CDR3 region is CASSPGGANEKLFF. The CDR3 region has the DNA TGTGCCAGCTCACCCGGAGGGGCTAATGAAAAACTGTTTTTT.

The chain recombines TRBV10-3 with TRBJ2-1; TRBD2 matches 10 bases. The CDR3 is made up of 13 amino acids. Germline assignment: CDR1 ENHRY and CDR2 SYGVKD. Unmatched junction bases numbered 5, after V lost 6 bases and J lost 9 bases. The CDR3 spells CAIRSSGRGEQFF. The CDR3 coding sequence is TGTGCCATCAGGTCTAGCGGGAGAGGTGAGCAGTTCTTC.

This sequence joins TRBV18 and TRBJ2-5; possible D gene TRBD2, 6 bases. V was cut by 0 bases and J by 5 bases, with 10 bases left in between. CDR3 size: 14 residues. The germline V gene has CDR1 KGHSH and CDR2 LQKENI. Here the CDR3 DNA reads TGTGCCAGCTCACCACCGGAGGGTCCGGAGACCCAGTACTTC. This encodes CASSPPEGPETQYF.

The chain joins TRBV5-6 to TRBJ2-7; weak D call: TRBD2 (6 bases). Germline V gene sequence: CDR1 SGHDT, CDR2 YYEEEE. The V gene lost 3 bases and the J gene lost 3 bases, with 13 bases spanning the gap. The CDR3 length is 14 residues. Written as DNA, the CDR3 is TGTGCCAGCAGCTCGGGACTCGGCCACTACGAGCAGTACTTC. Translated: CASSSGLGHYEQYF.

The chain links TRBV5-1 to TRBJ1-1; 7 bases align to TRBD1. The CDR3 has 15 residues. J was trimmed by 3 bases and V by 3 bases; bases with no gene match: 8. Germline V gene data show CDR1 as SGHRS and CDR2 as YFSETQ. The CDR3 coding sequence is TGCGCCAGCAGCTCCCTAAGGGGGCGCGACACTGAAGCTTTCTTT. This gives the protein CASSSLRGRDTEAFF.

V gene TRBV30 combines with J gene TRBJ1-6; weak D call: TRBD1 (5 bases). Per germline, CDR1 GTSNPN and CDR2 SVGIG (reference sequence). This CDR3 comprises 15 residues. Trimming stripped 4 bases from V and 8 bases from J, with 18 bases between. The CDR3 DNA follows: TGTGCCTGGAAGCGTATGACAGCTTCGCATTCACCCCTCCACTTT. Protein product: CAWKRMTASHSPLHF.

The chain joins TRBV9 to TRBJ2-2; D may be TRBD2 (5 bases). Germline V lookup: CDR1 SGDLS, CDR2 YYNGEE. With 3 bases removed from V and 5 bases from J, the gap between germline ends came to 23 bases. There are 18 residues in the CDR3. As DNA, the CDR3 is TGTGCCAGCAGCGGGGGTCCGGGATCCTCGGTCGGGACCGGGGAGCTGTTTTTT. It codes for CASSGGPGSSVGTGELFF.

V and J are TRBV6-1 and TRBJ2-2; weak D call: TRBD2 (6 bases). From germline, CDR1 is MNHNS and CDR2 SASEGT. The V end lost 6 bases, the J end lost 4 bases, and 21 bases lay between the germline ends. The CDR3 consists of 17 residues. The CDR3 sequence: CASRERTMGLITGELFF. CDR3 nucleotides: TGTGCCAGCAGGGAAAGGACTATGGGACTCATCACCGGGGAGCTGTTTTTT.

The chain joins TRBV7-3 to TRBJ2-2; 10 bases are shared with TRBD2. Germline loops: CDR1 SGHTA, CDR2 FQGTGA. This CDR3 is 16 amino acids long. V shed 3 bases and J 2 bases; nucleotides not matched to a gene: 3. CDR3 residues: CASSFLAGANTGELFF. The DNA of the CDR3 is TGTGCCAGCAGCTTTCTAGCGGGGGCCAACACCGGGGAGCTGTTTTTT. Complete variable domain (other parts from reference TRBV7-3 and TRBJ2-2): GAGVSQTPSNKVTEKGKYVELRCDPISGHTALYWYRQSLGQGPEFLIYFQGTGAADDSGLPNDRFFAVRPEGSVSTLKIQRTERGDSAVYLCASSFLAGANTGELFFGEGSRLTVL.

The rearrangement joins TRBV4-1 to TRBJ1-1, with 12 bases aligning to TRBD1. The CDR3 contains 19 residues. V dropped 1 base and J dropped 4; count of bases not matched to a gene: 13. Per germline, CDR1 MGHRA and CDR2 YSYEKL. The CDR3 spells CASSQAGPGQGAPVTEAFF. In DNA form, the CDR3 reads TGCGCCAGCAGCCAAGCAGGACCGGGACAGGGGGCTCCTGTCACTGAAGCTTTCTTT.

The chain has TRBV5-1 and TRBJ1-2, with 9 bases lining up with TRBD1. The CDR3 contains 14 residues. V shed 2 bases, J shed 6 bases, and the junction held 5 bases outside the gene matches. The germline V gene encodes CDR1 SGHRS and CDR2 YFSETQ. The CDR3 region is CASSFRDRDNGYTF. The CDR3 DNA follows: TGCGCCAGCAGCTTCCGGGACAGGGATAATGGCTACACCTTC.

The chain combines TRBV19 with TRBJ1-5, with 11 bases aligning to TRBD1. The CDR3 totals 15 residues. Trimming at V came to 9 bases and at J to 2 bases, leaving 6 bases not matched to a gene. CDR1 and CDR2 from the germline V gene are LNHDA and SQIVND (reference sequence). CDR3 residues: CASRDRGRGNQPQHF. The DNA for the CDR3 is TGTGCCAGCCGGGACAGGGGGAGAGGCAATCAGCCCCAGCATTTT.

This clone occurred once. The rearrangement uses TRBV10-2 and TRBJ2-7; D uncertain. Germline CDR1 WSHSY, CDR2 SAAADI. This CDR3 contains 13 residues. V was trimmed by 3 bases and J by 2 bases, leaving 8 bases between them. DNA of the CDR3: TGCGCCAGCAGTGAACACAAGACCTACGAGCAGTACTTC. Its protein is CASSEHKTYEQYF.

The chain joins TRBV10-1 to TRBJ1-4; tentatively, D is TRBD1 (6 bases). Per germline, CDR1 WNHNN and CDR2 SYGVQD (reference sequence). The V end lost 6 bases, the J end lost 5 bases, and 19 bases lay between the germline ends. The CDR3 runs to 16 residues. The CDR3: CASSRALMRGNEKLFF. In DNA, the CDR3 is TGCGCCAGCAGCAGGGCCCTAATGAGGGGGAATGAAAAACTGTTTTTT.

Note on this clone: Relative to the germline gene, one junction end is altered; a read error may explain this. The chain links TRBV6-5 to TRBJ1-2; D not resolved. Germline CDR1 and CDR2: MNHEY and SVGAGI. The CDR3 length is 13 residues. CDR3 coding DNA: TGTGCCAGCAGTGACTCGATGAGTAACGGCTACACCTTC. It specifies CASSDSMSNGYTF.

This clone has only one observation. The chain combines TRBV2 with TRBJ1-3; D may be TRBD1 (5 bases). In germline, CDR1 is SNHLY, CDR2 FYNNEI. V lost 8 bases to trimming and J lost 4 bases, with 12 bases between them. The CDR3 consists of 13 residues. The CDR3 sequence is CASGRTPGNTIYF. CDR3 nucleotides: TGTGCCAGCGGTAGGACACCAGGAAACACCATATATTTT.

The rearrangement links TRBV9 to TRBJ2-2; perhaps TRBD2 as D (6 bases). V was shortened by 0 bases and J by 4 bases, with 13 bases between the two germline ends. Germline V gene lookup returns CDR1 SGDLS and CDR2 YYNGEE. The CDR3 extends over 16 amino acids. CDR3 DNA sequence: TGTGCCAGCAGCGTAGGGGCTAGCGCTAGCACCGGGGAGCTGTTTTTT. Amino acids: CASSVGASASTGELFF.

The chain combines TRBV20-1 with TRBJ2-1; D may be TRBD2 (7 bases). V dropped 3 bases and J dropped 10 bases, with 10 bases sitting between them. Germline V CDR1 and CDR2: DFQATT, SNEGSKA (reference sequence). This CDR3 is built from 11 residues. CDR3 nucleotides: TGCAGTGCTAGTGGGAGGGGGGAGCAGTTCTTC. Protein sequence: CSASGRGEQFF.